This T cell receptor (beta chain) was documented in a study of cytomegalovirus exposure and HLA in healthy donors. This CDR3 region has 15 residues. Trimming removed 2 bases from V and 6 bases from J; junction bases left unmatched: 7. CDR1 and CDR2 from the germline V gene are SGHDT and YYEEEE. PCR amplification relied on 60 Vbeta primers (plus 13 Jbeta primers). Study processing details: The count from a later analysis was tens of millions of unique TCR beta chains, some 10 million of them shared. Sequenced by immunoSEQ multiplex PCR; TCRdb stores in-frame clones only, minus some. V, J and clone size were drawn from that table, and D and trimming were deduced from the DNA. The top ten clones hold roughly 4% of a sample with approximately 110,000 clones, around three quarters of them seen once.

The specimen sequenced was PBMCs. The chain carries TRBV5-6 and TRBJ1-4, with 7 positions matching TRBD1. This receptor was taken from a human donor in good health. CDR3 region: CASSFPRGQYEKLFF. CDR3 DNA: TGTGCCAGCAGCTTCCCGAGGGGGCAATATGAAAAACTGTTTTTT.